These 27 T cell receptor beta chains share one sample of origin, sequenced in a study of beta chain features in type 1 diabetes. The investigators reverse transcribed all of the isolated RNA, so they sequenced expressed TCRB transcripts. TCRdb keeps only in-frame clones here, not all; method: immunoSEQ multiplex PCR. The repertoire holds roughly 230,000 clones, 9.6% seen once, with about 0.03% in the top ten. Input material: naive CD4+ T cells from blood. These receptors all stem from a woman under 30 in good health.

The chain couples TRBV30 to TRBJ2-6; 9 nucleotides line up with TRBD2. This CDR3 region has 13 residues. CDR1 is GTSNPN, CDR2 SVGIG, per germline (reference sequence). J was trimmed by 9 bases and V by 3 bases; bases with no gene match: 3. This chain's CDR3 is CAWRGTSRNVLTF. The CDR3 DNA is TGTGCCTGGAGGGGGACTAGCCGCAACGTCCTGACTTTC.

This chain joins TRBV5-6 and TRBJ2-7; D is perhaps TRBD1 (6 bases). The CDR3 sequence is 15 residues long. Germline CDR1 is SGHDT and CDR2 is YYEEEE. V was shortened by 8 bases and J by 7 bases, with 25 bases between the two germline ends. The CDR3 here is CASNHLGPSTGEQYF. CDR3 coding DNA: TGTGCCAGTAACCACTTAGGACCGAGTACAGGGGAGCAGTACTTC.

V usage is TRBV30 and J usage is TRBJ1-4; tentative D call: TRBD1 (6 bases). The ends were cut back, 3 bases at V and 4 bases at J, with 12 bases in the middle. Germline V gene lookup returns CDR1 GTSNPN and CDR2 SVGIG (reference sequence). There are 14 residues in the CDR3. The CDR3 loop reads CAWRSGQYNEKLFF. The CDR3 DNA sequence: TGTGCCTGGAGATCGGGACAATATAATGAAAAACTGTTTTTT.

This clone appeared a few times. This chain joins TRBV6-1 and TRBJ1-6; 7 bases agree with TRBD1. Trimming at V came to 9 bases and at J to 7 bases, leaving 6 bases not matched to a gene. The CDR3 has 13 amino acids. The germline V gene encodes CDR1 MNHNS and CDR2 SASEGT. The CDR3 region is CASRGQINSPLHF. In DNA, the CDR3 is TGTGCCAGTAGGGGACAGATAAATTCACCCCTCCACTTT.

This rearrangement joins TRBV4-1 to TRBJ1-1; TRBD1 is a possible D gene (6 bases). Germline V gene data show CDR1 as MGHRA and CDR2 as YSYEKL. Trimming left V 5 bases short and J 1 base short, with 14 bases between. The CDR3 has 15 amino acids. CDR3 sequence reads: CASSSTPTGNTEAFF. Written as DNA, the CDR3 is TGCGCCAGCAGCTCAACTCCGACAGGGAACACTGAAGCTTTCTTT.

This clone was seen a few times. This chain links TRBV6-5 with TRBJ1-1; D may be TRBD1 (6 bases). CDR3 length equals 13 residues. Trimming stripped 5 bases from V and 1 base from J, with 8 bases between. Looked up from germline, CDR1 is MNHEY and CDR2 is SVGAGI. The CDR3 protein is CASSIQGNTEAFF. The CDR3 nucleotides are TGTGCCAGCAGTATACAGGGGAACACTGAAGCTTTCTTT.

The V and J genes are TRBV7-9 and TRBJ1-1; 10 bases agree with TRBD1. Germline CDR1 and CDR2: SEHNR and FQNEAQ (reference sequence). CDR3 length: 16 residues. Losses at the gene ends were 1 base for V and 5 bases for J; bases not matched to a gene: 7. CDR3 coding DNA: TGTGCCAGCAGCTTAGGTTGGGACAGGGGCGAAACTGAAGCTTTCTTT. Translating it yields CASSLGWDRGETEAFF. The full variable domain, in which reference TRBV7-9 and TRBJ1-1 provide the parts outside the CDR3, is DTGVSQNPRHKITKRGQNVTFRCDPISEHNRLYWYRQTLGQGPEFLTYFQNEAQLEKSRLLSDRFSAERPKGSFSTLEIQRTEQGDSAMYLCASSLGWDRGETEAFFGQGTRLTVV.

In its sample, this clone was seen a few times. V usage is TRBV14 and J usage is TRBJ2-5; 7 bases line up with TRBD1. CDR1 and CDR2 (germline): SGHDN, FVKESK. J gave up 2 bases and V 2 bases, and 17 bases lay outside the gene matches. CDR3 size: 19 residues. The CDR3 sequence: CASSQIRRRQGQRQETQYF. DNA for the CDR3: TGTGCCAGCAGCCAAATAAGAAGAAGACAGGGTCAAAGGCAAGAGACCCAGTACTTC.

This clone was seen a few times. The CDR3 sequence: CSVDTVDRGNTEAFF. The CDR3 bases are TGCAGCGTTGACACGGTGGACAGGGGGAACACTGAAGCTTTCTTT. The chain recombines TRBV29-1 with TRBJ1-1, with TRBD1 matching 9 bases. Germline CDR1 SQVTM, CDR2 ANQGSEA. The CDR3 sequence is 15 residues long. J was trimmed by 1 base and V by 3 bases; bases with no gene match: 6.

This clone was seen more than once but under ten times. The chain combines TRBV7-8 with TRBJ2-3, with TRBD1 matching over 7 bases. The V gene's germline CDR1 is SGHVS and CDR2 FQNEAQ. V dropped 4 bases and J dropped 0; count of bases not matched to a gene: 4. The CDR3 contains 15 residues. CDR3 DNA sequence: TGTGCCAGCAGCTCCCGGGACAGTAGCACAGATACGCAGTATTTT. Translated, it gives CASSSRDSSTDTQYF.

This chain links TRBV29-1 with TRBJ1-5; weak D call: TRBD1 (5 bases). The CDR3 has 15 amino acids. Germline lookup yields CDR1 SQVTM and CDR2 ANQGSEA. Trimming shortened V by 6 bases and J by 0 bases, and 15 bases separated the two germline ends. The CDR3 DNA is TGCAGCGTCCGGTTTACGGGGGATAGCAATCAGCCCCAGCATTTT. Protein: CSVRFTGDSNQPQHF.

With respect to this clone: One end of the junction is discordant with germline, which a read error may explain. CDR3 sequence: CTSSPEGTDTQYF. CDR3 DNA sequence: TGCACCAGCAGCCCGGAGGGCACAGATACGCAGTATTTT. V and J are TRBV5-1 and TRBJ2-3, with D perhaps TRBD2 (5 bases). Germline CDR1 is SGHRS and CDR2 is YFSETQ. CDR3 length: 13 amino acids.

The rearrangement uses TRBV18 and TRBJ1-2, with 11 nucleotides matching TRBD1. Germline CDR1 is KGHSH and CDR2 is LQKENI. V lost 2 bases and J lost 8; bases outside the gene matches: 10. CDR3 length equals 16 residues. The CDR3 reads CASSPKGQGGFGGYTF. CDR3 bases: TGTGCCAGCTCACCAAAGGGACAGGGGGGTTTCGGAGGCTACACCTTC.

In this sample, this clone turned up a few times. The V gene is TRBV12-5, the J gene TRBJ1-2; possibly TRBD1 for D (5 bases). Germline V gives CDR1 LGHNT, CDR2 FRNRAP. The CDR3 sequence is 12 residues long. Trimming cost V 7 bases and J 6 bases, with 12 bases left between them. CDR3 sequence: CASAAGRHGYTF. CDR3 nucleotides: TGTGCTAGTGCCGCAGGGCGCCATGGCTACACCTTC. The variable domain in full, completed from reference TRBV12-5 and TRBJ1-2, reads DARVTQTPRHKVTEMGQEVTMRCQPILGHNTVFWYRQTMMQGLELLAYFRNRAPLDDSGMPKDRFSAEMPDATLATLKIQPSEPRDSAVYFCASAAGRHGYTFGSGTRLTVV.

This clone was detected once. This chain links TRBV11-3 with TRBJ2-2; possible D gene TRBD1, 5 bases. The CDR3 length is 13 residues. V lost 5 bases, J lost 6 bases, and 10 bases lay in between. Germline-derived CDR1 and CDR2 are SGHNT and YENEEA. CDR3 sequence: CASSRQFPGELFF. The CDR3 region has the DNA TGTGCCAGCAGCAGACAGTTCCCCGGGGAGCTGTTTTTT.

This rearrangement joins TRBV29-1 to TRBJ1-2; 7 positions agree with TRBD1. The CDR3 loop spans 17 amino acids. V was clipped by 0 bases and J by 6 bases; unmatched bases: 16. CDR1 is SQVTM and CDR2 is ANQGSEA in the germline V gene. CDR3 DNA sequence: TGCAGCGTTGAAGATTGGACAGGTCTCCCGCAAGATGATGGCTACACCTTC. This codes for CSVEDWTGLPQDDGYTF.

The V and J genes are TRBV5-4 and TRBJ2-7; 9 positions match TRBD2. V shed 10 bases and J 2 bases; nucleotides not matched to a gene: 13. The CDR3 spans 15 residues. Germline lookup yields CDR1 SGHNT and CDR2 YYREEE (reference sequence). CDR3 loop: CAATTGGGATYEQYF. The CDR3 DNA reads as TGTGCCGCTACGACGGGCGGGGGGGCCACCTACGAGCAGTACTTC.

This CDR3 reads CASSEALRAAGQETQYF. As DNA, the CDR3 is TGTGCCAGCAGTGAAGCTCTCAGGGCGGCAGGTCAAGAGACCCAGTACTTC. The chain joins TRBV6-1 to TRBJ2-5; TRBD1 might be the D (5 bases). V was clipped by 0 bases and J by 2 bases, with 16 bases between them. Germline CDR1 reads MNHNS; CDR2 reads SASEGT. The CDR3 runs to 17 residues.

The V and J genes are TRBV19 and TRBJ2-3; D might be TRBD1 (5 bases). The CDR3 is 13 amino acids. Trimming shortened V by 1 base and J by 6 bases, and 8 bases separated the two germline ends. Looked up from germline, CDR1 is LNHDA and CDR2 is SQIVND (reference sequence). The CDR3 spells CASSIGRADTQYF. The CDR3 nucleotides read TGTGCCAGTAGTATAGGCAGGGCCGATACGCAGTATTTT.

The chain carries TRBV5-1 and TRBJ2-5; 8 bases match TRBD1. The V gene's germline CDR1 is SGHRS and CDR2 YFSETQ. Unmatched junction bases numbered 6, after V lost 0 bases and J lost 5 bases. This CDR3 comprises 15 residues. CDR3 protein: CASSLGRTGRETQYF. The CDR3 nucleotides are TGCGCCAGCAGCTTGGGCAGGACAGGGAGGGAGACCCAGTACTTC.

V and J are TRBV5-1 and TRBJ1-1, with D perhaps TRBD1 (6 bases). This CDR3 contains 13 residues. V dropped 4 bases and J dropped 1 base, with 8 bases sitting between them. Germline-derived CDR1 and CDR2 are SGHRS and YFSETQ. CDR3 residues: CASSPQGNTEAFF. Written as DNA, the CDR3 is TGCGCCAGCAGCCCACAGGGGAACACTGAAGCTTTCTTT.

In its sample, this clone was seen a few times. CDR3 in DNA: TGTGCCAGCAGCGCAACGGGACAGACGATTCACAATGAGCAGTTCTTC. Translated: CASSATGQTIHNEQFF. The rearrangement uses TRBV7-3 and TRBJ2-1, with TRBD1 identical over 7 bases. J gave up 5 bases and V 5 bases, and 12 bases lay outside the gene matches. Germline V lookup: CDR1 SGHTA, CDR2 FQGTGA. The CDR3 has 16 residues.

This clone came up a few times. The chain carries TRBV6-1 and TRBJ1-1; TRBD1 matches 12 bases. V lost 6 bases and J lost 4; bases outside the gene matches: 3. This CDR3 region has 14 residues. Germline CDR1 and CDR2: MNHNS and SASEGT. The CDR3 is CASRGTGGITEAFF. The CDR3 DNA follows: TGTGCCAGCAGGGGGACAGGGGGCATCACTGAAGCTTTCTTT.

The rearrangement links TRBV19 to TRBJ2-6; TRBD1 matches 11 bases. V lost 9 bases to trimming and J lost 1 base; unmatched junction nucleotides: 8. Germline assignment: CDR1 LNHDA and CDR2 SQIVND (reference sequence). The length of the CDR3 is 17 residues. CDR3 residues: CASRTGTGGSGANVLTF. In nucleotides, the CDR3 is TGTGCCAGCAGAACCGGGACAGGGGGGTCTGGGGCCAACGTCCTGACTTTC.

This clone was observed at least ten times. The chain joins TRBV4-1 to TRBJ1-2; D is possibly TRBD1 (5 bases). Germline V CDR1 and CDR2: MGHRA, YSYEKL. V dropped 1 base and J dropped 8 bases, with 14 bases sitting between them. The CDR3 has 14 residues. DNA of the CDR3: TGCGCCAGCAGCCAAGGGGACTGGCAGATCGGCTACACCTTC. This sequence encodes CASSQGDWQIGYTF.

The genes are TRBV25-1 and TRBJ2-1, with a possible D match to TRBD2 (6 bases). The germline CDR1 and CDR2 sequences are MGHDK and SYGVNS. The CDR3 is 11 residues long. V lost 6 bases to trimming and J lost 10 bases, with 10 bases between them. Here the CDR3 reads CASRGGKEQFF. CDR3 nucleotides: TGTGCCAGCAGAGGAGGGAAGGAGCAGTTCTTC.

This clone was picked up a small number of times. The V and J genes are TRBV4-1 and TRBJ2-3; perhaps TRBD2 as D (5 bases). CDR1 MGHRA and CDR2 YSYEKL come from the germline V gene. This CDR3 has 13 amino acids. V lost 6 bases and J 4 bases, leaving 11 bases between the germline ends. Here the CDR3 DNA reads TGCGCCAGCAGAGTCAGCGGATCAGATACGCAGTATTTT. This translates into CASRVSGSDTQYF.